The table lists the clone carrying this TCR beta chain with a few counts. The antigen is not known. TCRdb recomputed calls from the RT-PCR reads with MiXCR, one row per CDR3 protein. This sample has approximately 290,000 distinct CDR3 sequences, with over 20% found just once. This record comes from a study of response to subunit inactivated influenza vaccine. Study-wide points: Authors proposed each seasonal influenza vaccination draws in few new T cells.

With V trimmed by 0 bases and J by 8 bases, 4 bases remained unmatched. Germline V gene sequence: CDR1 SGDLS, CDR2 YYNGEE. The CDR3 covers 13 residues. The starting material was PBMCs from blood, obtained less than 22 months after vaccination. The rearrangement joins TRBV9 to TRBJ1-2, with 7 nucleotides matching TRBD1. The sequence was collected from a man between 50 and 70 years old who received an inactivated influenza vaccine. In DNA, the CDR3 is TGTGCCAGCAGCGTAGGTACAGGGGACGGCTACACCTTC. Its protein is CASSVGTGDGYTF.